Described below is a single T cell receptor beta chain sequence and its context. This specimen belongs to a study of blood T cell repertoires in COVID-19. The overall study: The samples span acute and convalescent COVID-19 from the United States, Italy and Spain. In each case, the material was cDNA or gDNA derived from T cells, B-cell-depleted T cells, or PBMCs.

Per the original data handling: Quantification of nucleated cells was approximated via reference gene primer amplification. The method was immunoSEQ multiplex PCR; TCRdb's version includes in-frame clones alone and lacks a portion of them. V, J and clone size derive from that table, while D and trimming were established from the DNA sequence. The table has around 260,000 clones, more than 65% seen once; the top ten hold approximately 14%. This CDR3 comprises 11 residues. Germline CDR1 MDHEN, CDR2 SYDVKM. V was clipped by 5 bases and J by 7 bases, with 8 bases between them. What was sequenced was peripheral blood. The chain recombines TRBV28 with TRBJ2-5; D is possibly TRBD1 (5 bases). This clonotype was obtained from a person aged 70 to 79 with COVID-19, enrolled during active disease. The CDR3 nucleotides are TGTGCCAGCAGTCCCCAGGGGACCCAGTACTTC. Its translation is CASSPQGTQYF.